This T cell receptor (beta chain) emerged from a study of human T cells and chemical hapten exposure. CDR1 is MNHEY, CDR2 SVGAGI, per germline. The CDR3 consists of 12 residues. V lost 6 bases to trimming and J lost 7 bases; unmatched junction nucleotides: 5. RNA extraction used unfractionated whole blood as the source of total RNA. TCRdb independently ran MiXCR on the 5' RACE reads; one entry per CDR3 protein. The sample consists of 120,000 to 150,000 distinct CDR3 sequences, over 3.5% of them appearing once. The sequence was collected from a female donor in good health. The chain couples TRBV6-5 to TRBJ1-1, with 7 positions matching TRBD1. Here the CDR3 DNA reads TGTGCCAGCAGCCGACAGGGAATTGAAGCTTTCTTT. Protein: CASSRQGIEAFF.